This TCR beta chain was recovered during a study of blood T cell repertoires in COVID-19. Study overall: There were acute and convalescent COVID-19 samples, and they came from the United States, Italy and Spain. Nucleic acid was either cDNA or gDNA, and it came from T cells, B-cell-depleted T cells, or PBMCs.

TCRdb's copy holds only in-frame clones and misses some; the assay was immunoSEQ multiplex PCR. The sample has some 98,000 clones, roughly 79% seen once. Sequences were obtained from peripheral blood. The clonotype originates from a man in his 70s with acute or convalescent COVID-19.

The CDR3, as DNA: TGTGCCAGCACGGACTTTCGGAACACCATATATTTT. Residues: CASTDFRNTIYF. The chain uses TRBV12-3 or TRBV12-4 and TRBJ1-3, with D uncertain. Trimming removed 7 bases from V and 7 bases from J, with 11 bases in between. This CDR3 is 12 amino acids long.